This TCR beta chain appears in the sequencing data of a study of shared clonotypes between healthy human individuals. Study as a whole: Each donor's CD4 naive and CD4 memory cells filled three plates apiece, CD8 naive two, and CD8 memory one. Notes on the study in general: The generation probabilities recorded for non-shared clonotypes fell below those of clonotypes shared by all four donors. The sharing of 5% to 5.5% of naive CD4 clonotypes was seen across a handful of donors.

Germline V gives CDR1 SGHAT, CDR2 FQNNGV. CDR3 length: 14 residues. V shed 6 bases, J shed 6 bases, and the junction held 10 bases outside the gene matches. Remarks on this clone: Its antigen is not known.

Evenly divided among several immunoSEQ plates was the genomic DNA of each subset. Profiling relied on immunoSEQ multiplex PCR, and the TCRdb table lists in-frame clones only, not all of them. The sample yields millions of clones, about 92% seen once. This TCR was recovered from a young man in good health. The material sequenced was naive CD4+ T cells sorted from blood. Subset reported: CD45RA+ positively selected. This chain uses TRBV11-2 with TRBJ2-7; 8 bases are a match to TRBD1. The CDR3 sequence: CASSQGLRGLEQYF. CDR3 coding DNA: TGTGCCAGCAGTCAGGGACTCAGGGGGCTCGAGCAGTACTTC.